This T cell receptor beta chain was retrieved from a study of T cells in women clearing cervical HPV infection (dated by TCRdb to between 2018 and 2020). Background on the whole study: The cases were 25 women with histologically confirmed HPV16-related CIN3 or worse, and 2 of those women had invasive cancers. The parent cohort enrolled about 10,000 women aged 18 or older in Guanacaste, Costa Rica, during about 1992 to 1994 and followed them for 6 to 7 years. Blood from cases was collected at the visit where the lesion was first found, while blood from controls was collected once the infection could no longer be detected. HLA typing was available for only a few women, so HLA type could not be excluded as a confounder. For cases, the median interval between lesion detection and blood sampling was more than 130 days, with an interquartile range of about 80 to 210 days. An exploratory proof-of-principle case-control study, nested within the Guanacaste HPV Natural History Study in Costa Rica, was conducted to compare TCR repertoires across cervical HPV16 outcomes. Cases had a median age of almost 35 years and controls had a median age of around 40, with no significant differences in baseline characteristics. The roughly 25 controls were women who cleared a single incident HPV16 infection within 12 months without developing precancer or cancer. Cases and controls were matched on age within five years and on year of sample collection. Five blinded duplicates per group were added as quality controls, giving roughly 60 samples: approximately 50 participants and some 10 replicates. Overall results and qualifications from the work: The cross-sectional design could not show whether the associations came before the infection or were a result of it, and neither effector/memory subsets nor HPV-specific T cells were isolated. TRBV6-7 relative abundance was lower in cases than in controls (around 0.11% versus 0.15%; Bonferroni P = 0.0008). Because the number of T cells in each sample was unknown, differences in richness could reflect differing T-cell content rather than repertoire biology. Across sequencing depths, CIN3+ cases showed significantly higher TCR repertoire richness than controls, but evenness did not differ between the groups. Random forest classifiers that combined richness and V gene abundances separated cases from controls with an estimated AUC of 0.8 to 0.85.

TCR beta CDR3 regions were amplified by multiplex PCR from an average of roughly 1,200 ng genomic DNA per sample using the immunoSEQ assay. The assay corrected primer bias using a complete synthetic TCR repertoire to establish an amplification baseline. Amplicons were sequenced on the Illumina platform. The source study handled its data this way. Sequence errors were corrected by clustering with frequency ratios and a modified nearest-neighbor algorithm, and the sequences were then analyzed in the immunoSEQ Analyzer using IMGT gene definitions. At each rarefaction depth, TCR richness and evenness were averaged across 20 rarefaction repeats, and any sample with fewer sequences than the depth was left out. Relative abundances of V, D and J genes were compared between groups using Wilcoxon rank sum tests, with FDR correction applied. For the blinded duplicates, the intraclass correlation was roughly 96% for TCR richness and averaged about 77% across some 66 gene segments. Held by TCRdb, this immuneACCESS table contains in-frame sequences only and omits some clones. Under half of the omission traces to an unresolved V gene where checked; the cause of the rest is unknown. The D gene and trimming were derived from the DNA, and the V and J assignments and clone size from that table. The record for this sample contains around 23,000 clones. The ten largest clones add up to approximately 5.4% of the sample.

The germline V gene sets CDR1 to SNHLY and CDR2 to FYNNEI. There are 15 amino acids in the CDR3, from cysteine to phenylalanine inclusive. Of the CDR3's DNA, 36 bases were read; they are in frame from base 1. Notes on this clone: The antigen it binds to is not known. The CDR3 goes on 3 residues after the read ends, and that part is filled in from the germline J gene.

Every participant had a single incident cervical HPV16 infection, and prevalent HPV16 infections were excluded. Cervical HPV DNA was detected by MY09/MY11 PCR and genotyped by dot-blot hybridization. Around 15 mL of heparinized blood were centrifuged, and the buffy coat was split into aliquots, frozen at -30 degrees C, and then kept at -80 degrees C. Genomic DNA was extracted from buffy coat specimens using QIAGEN kits. Recombination joined TRBV2 with TRBJ2-2; 7 central bases correspond to TRBD1. The TCR originated in a woman between 18 and 75 years old with a cervical HPV16 infection that either progressed to CIN3+ or cleared (not recorded which). Sequencing was carried out using blood buffy coat. CDR3 protein: CASRTGLGANEKLFF. CDR3 bases read: TGTGCCAGCAGGACAGGGTTAGGGGCTAATGAAAAG.